Sequencing of this TCR beta chain was carried out in a study of monozygotic twins with inflammatory bowel disease. Study-level findings and limits: Whereas healthy co-twins had higher TCRbeta diversity (inverse Simpson), IBD patients had lower diversity.

Collection of a roughly 2.3 ml blood sample took place per donor. Remarks on this clonotype: No antigen is known for it.

The template-switching step introduced UMIs that carried a 6-nucleotide sample barcode. TCRdb re-called the 5' RACE reads; every CDR3 protein appears as one record, without DNA. Its listing shows about 130,000 distinct CDR3 sequences. CDR1 and CDR2 (germline): SGHNT, YENEEA. This CDR3 contains 16 residues. The TCR comes from a human donor with ulcerative colitis or Crohn's disease, or a healthy co-twin of an affected twin (not recorded which). What was sequenced was blood. This sequence joins TRBV11-3 and TRBJ2-2. The CDR3 loop is CASSLGGILRGGELFF. Using reference TRBV11-3 and TRBJ2-2 for the parts outside the CDR3, the full variable domain is EAGVVQSPRYKIIEKKQPVAFWCNPISGHNTLYWYLQNLGQGPELLIRYENEEAVDDSQLPKDRFSAERLKGVDSTLKIQPAELGDSAVYLCASSLGGILRGGELFFGEGSRLTVL.